These 23 T cell receptor beta chains originate from one sample sequenced in a study of neurological immune-mediated disorders. TCRdb redid the calling of the 5' RACE reads with MiXCR, one entry per CDR3 protein. Of about 41,000 distinct CDR3 sequences in the sample, approximately 15% are singletons; the top ten hold 3% to 4.5%. The sequencing input was CD4+ T cells from blood. Source of these receptors: a woman aged 60-70 years with HTLV-1-associated myelopathy (HAM/TSP).

CDR3 residues: CASSFLVNTEAFF. The CDR3 DNA reads TGTGCCAGCAGCTTCTTAGTGAACACTGAAGCTTTCTTT. V usage is TRBV13 and J usage is TRBJ1-1; D unresolved. The CDR3 is 13 residues long. CDR1 PRHDT and CDR2 FYEKMQ come from the germline V gene (reference sequence). Trimming removed 3 bases at V and 0 bases at J, with 5 bases between.

The chain joins TRBV5-4 to TRBJ1-2; D uncertain. The CDR3 length is 13 residues. Germline V CDR1 and CDR2: SGHNT, YYREEE (reference sequence). V was trimmed by 1 base and J by 8 bases, leaving 12 bases between them. This chain's CDR3 is CASSLLWSGGYTF. The CDR3 region has the DNA TGTGCCAGCAGCTTGTTGTGGTCGGGCGGCTACACCTTC.

The V and J genes are TRBV5-1 and TRBJ1-6; D perhaps matches TRBD1 (5 bases). V lost 0 bases and J 10 bases, leaving 14 bases between the germline ends. The CDR3 runs to 15 residues. Looked up from germline, CDR1 is SGHRS and CDR2 is YFSETQ. CDR3 sequence reads: CASSLGQGFGSPLHF. CDR3 DNA sequence: TGCGCCAGCAGCTTGGGTCAGGGATTCGGATCACCCCTCCACTTT.

This clonotype was recorded many times. V gene TRBV30 combines with J gene TRBJ1-4; possible D gene TRBD1, 5 bases. The CDR3 covers 14 residues. Germline V gene lookup returns CDR1 GTSNPN and CDR2 SVGIG (reference sequence). Between the trimmed V and J ends, which lost 3 bases and 4 bases, there was a span of 12 bases. The CDR3 DNA follows: TGTGCCTGGAGCAGGCGTCAGGGTAATGAAAAACTGTTTTTT. It yields the protein CAWSRRQGNEKLFF.

This clonotype occurred many times. This chain joins TRBV12-3 or TRBV12-4 and TRBJ1-1; possible D gene TRBD1, 5 bases. V dropped 5 bases and J dropped 3 bases, with 28 bases sitting between them. CDR3 length: 19 amino acids. CDR3 protein: CASSRYRDLQTWEDTEAFF. DNA of the CDR3: TGTGCCAGCAGTCGCTACCGGGACCTTCAAACGTGGGAGGACACTGAAGCTTTCTTT.

This rearrangement joins TRBV20-1 to TRBJ2-1; 7 nucleotides match TRBD2. V lost 2 bases and J lost 5; bases outside the gene matches: 15. The CDR3 length is 17 residues. The germline CDR1 and CDR2 sequences are DFQATT and SNEGSKA (reference sequence). CDR3 sequence (DNA): TGCAGTGCTAGATTGGAAAGGGGAGGGCTTTTGGACAATGAGCAGTTCTTC. It is translated as CSARLERGGLLDNEQFF.

This clonotype was seen many times. The genes are TRBV5-6 and TRBJ1-2, with unresolved D. The V gene lost 2 bases and the J gene lost 13 bases, with 12 bases spanning the gap. This CDR3 contains 11 residues. The germline V gene encodes CDR1 SGHDT and CDR2 YYEEEE. CDR3 region: CASSFRSGLTF. CDR3 coding DNA: TGTGCCAGCAGCTTCCGCTCAGGACTCACCTTC.

This clonotype was counted at least ten times. The chain couples TRBV29-1 to TRBJ2-1; 8 positions agree with TRBD1. V shed 7 bases and J 6 bases; nucleotides not matched to a gene: 8. The CDR3 runs to 13 residues. The germline V gene encodes CDR1 SQVTM and CDR2 ANQGSEA. The CDR3 bases are TGCAGCGCTGCAGGGGGCGCGGGCAATGAGCAGTTCTTC. Translating it yields CSAAGGAGNEQFF.

This clonotype was counted ten times or more. V gene TRBV5-1 combines with J gene TRBJ1-1; tentative D call: TRBD1 (6 bases). Trimming left V 1 base short and J 5 bases short, with 12 bases between. The CDR3 covers 14 residues. The germline CDR1 and CDR2 sequences are SGHRS and YFSETQ. CDR3 nucleotides: TGCGCCAGCAGCTTGTCGGGGGCGCGTACTGAAGCTTTCTTT. This codes for CASSLSGARTEAFF.

Relative to its sample, this clonotype is medium-sized. The chain couples TRBV5-1 to TRBJ2-7; D is unresolved. The V end lost 4 bases, the J end lost 3 bases, and 20 bases lay between the germline ends. The CDR3 runs 16 residues. CDR1 SGHRS and CDR2 YFSETQ come from the germline V gene. The CDR3 nucleotides are TGCGCCAGCAGCCCAAGTAGGCAAGGCCTTGTCTACGAGCAGTACTTC. This encodes CASSPSRQGLVYEQYF.

This clonotype was picked up many times. This chain links TRBV10-2 with TRBJ1-6; D is unresolved. CDR1 is WSHSY and CDR2 is SAAADI in the germline V gene. V shed 1 base and J shed 11 bases, with 6 bases lying between them. CDR3 length: 12 amino acids. The CDR3 spells CASSELETPLHF. For the CDR3, the DNA is TGCGCCAGCAGTGAGTTGGAGACACCCCTCCACTTT.

Ten or more counts support this clonotype. The chain carries TRBV5-1 and TRBJ2-2; 8 bases line up with TRBD1. Trimming cost V 6 bases and J 6 bases; bases outside gene matches: 10. This CDR3 spans 15 amino acids. Germline CDR1 SGHRS, CDR2 YFSETQ. CDR3 residues: CASTLRQGRSGELFF. In DNA, the CDR3 is TGCGCCAGCACCCTTCGACAGGGGAGGTCCGGGGAGCTGTTTTTT.

The chain links TRBV7-2 to TRBJ2-3; tentatively, D is TRBD2 (5 bases). V was pared by 1 base and J by 11 bases, with 16 bases between. This CDR3 is built from 14 residues. Germline CDR1 is SGHTA and CDR2 is FQGNSA. This CDR3 is CASSLVIDIGEQYF. CDR3 bases: TGTGCCAGCAGCTTAGTTATTGACATCGGGGAGCAGTATTTT.

This clonotype was seen ten or more times. This chain uses TRBV5-1 with TRBJ2-3; 8 nucleotides match TRBD2. Looked up from germline, CDR1 is SGHRS and CDR2 is YFSETQ. With 0 bases clipped from V and 4 bases from J, the junction kept 13 bases outside the gene matches. This CDR3 is 18 amino acids long. The CDR3: CASSLGLARSGQADTQYF. CDR3 coding DNA: TGCGCCAGCAGCTTGGGACTAGCGCGTAGTGGGCAGGCAGATACGCAGTATTTT.

The chain links TRBV29-1 to TRBJ1-3; D is unclear. Germline loops: CDR1 SQVTM, CDR2 ANQGSEA. This CDR3 has 14 residues. The ends were cut back, 4 bases at V and 4 bases at J, with 14 bases in the middle. The CDR3 DNA is TGCAGCGTTGCCGATGGGAGAGGGGGAAACACCATATATTTT. Translation: CSVADGRGGNTIYF.

This clonotype was picked up many times. This chain joins TRBV5-1 and TRBJ2-1, with 9 bases identical to TRBD2. There are 16 residues in the CDR3. Germline CDR1 SGHRS, CDR2 YFSETQ. The V and J ends lost 4 bases and 4 bases, in that order; junction bases with no gene match: 9. The DNA of the CDR3 is TGCGCCAGCAGCGCGGGGGCTAGCGGGGTGTACAATGAGCAGTTCTTC. Its translation is CASSAGASGVYNEQFF.

This clonotype was seen ten or more times. The chain combines TRBV7-8 with TRBJ1-2, with 9 bases matching TRBD1. The trim removed 2 bases at V and 4 bases at J, leaving 5 bases unmatched. This CDR3 has 15 amino acids. The germline CDR1 and CDR2 sequences are SGHVS and FQNEAQ. CDR3 sequence: CASSLPGQGFYGYTF. CDR3 sequence (DNA): TGTGCCAGCAGCTTACCGGGACAGGGTTTCTATGGCTACACCTTC.

In this sample, this clonotype turned up many times. The chain joins TRBV11-2 to TRBJ1-6; D gene uncertain. Germline-derived CDR1 and CDR2 are SGHAT and FQNNGV. The CDR3 loop spans 15 amino acids. Trimming cost V 4 bases and J 10 bases, with 17 bases left between them. The CDR3 reads CASSSPWGGGSPLHF. The CDR3 DNA sequence: TGTGCCAGCAGCTCCCCATGGGGTGGCGGGTCACCCCTCCACTTT.

There are many counts of this clonotype. This chain links TRBV3-1 with TRBJ1-1; D unresolved. The CDR3 sequence is 14 residues long. Germline CDR1 is LGHDT and CDR2 is YNNKEL (reference sequence). The V end was cut by 1 base, the J end by 1 base, with 7 bases between. Here the CDR3 reads CASSQGHSNTEAFF. CDR3 in DNA: TGTGCCAGCAGCCAAGGGCATTCGAACACTGAAGCTTTCTTT.

Ten or more counts support this clonotype. This chain uses TRBV6-1 with TRBJ2-2, with D perhaps matching TRBD2 (6 bases). The V end lost 7 bases, the J end lost 0 bases, and 12 bases lay between the germline ends. CDR3 length equals 15 residues. Germline V gene lookup returns CDR1 MNHNS and CDR2 SASEGT. DNA of the CDR3: TGTGCCAGCACCTGGGAGGTGGCGAACACCGGGGAGCTGTTTTTT. Its protein product is CASTWEVANTGELFF.

Many counts were recorded for this clonotype. Here the CDR3 reads CSAAGPMNSPLHF. DNA of the CDR3: TGCAGTGCCGCCGGGCCAATGAATTCACCCCTCCACTTT. This chain connects TRBV20-1 to TRBJ1-6; D call uncertain. V was trimmed by 6 bases and J by 7 bases, leaving 13 bases between them. The CDR3 covers 13 residues. The V gene's germline CDR1 is DFQATT and CDR2 SNEGSKA (reference sequence).

This clonotype was observed many times. This rearrangement joins TRBV6-5 to TRBJ2-3; D may be TRBD1 (5 bases). V was cut by 2 bases and J by 1 base, with 16 bases left in between. This CDR3 is 17 amino acids long. Looked up from germline, CDR1 is MNHEY and CDR2 is SVGAGI. The CDR3 DNA follows: TGTGCCAGCAGTTACCTTGTCCCCCAAGGGGGCACAGATACGCAGTATTTT. It is translated as CASSYLVPQGGTDTQYF.

This clonotype appeared many times. This chain joins TRBV2 and TRBJ1-2, with 11 bases that match TRBD1. The CDR3 loop spans 16 amino acids. With 4 bases clipped from V and 8 bases from J, the junction kept 12 bases outside the gene matches. Germline CDR1 and CDR2: SNHLY and FYNNEI. The CDR3 sequence: CASSGLGQGGYLGYTF. The CDR3 nucleotides read TGTGCCAGCAGTGGACTGGGACAGGGGGGATATTTGGGCTACACCTTC.